This TCR beta chain derives from a study of neurological immune-mediated disorders. Regarding time point: technical triplicate 2. The CDR3 spans 16 residues. Germline CDR1 and CDR2: SEHNR and FQNEAQ (reference sequence). The V segment lost 5 bases and the J segment 2 bases; nucleotides outside the gene matches: 5. This clonotype was recorded at least ten times. Synthesis of cDNA was accomplished via 5'RACE employing 10-nucleotide random UMIs. TCRdb called the 5' RACE reads again in MiXCR, with one record for every CDR3 protein. The table records fewer than 40,000 distinct CDR3 sequences, about an eighth of them present only once.

The sequence came from a female donor with HTLV-1-associated myelopathy (HAM/TSP). Sequencing used CD4+ T cells from blood. The chain employs TRBV7-9 and TRBJ2-5; 13 nucleotides align to TRBD2. CDR3 DNA sequence: TGTGCCAGCAGCCCCCGACTAGCGGGAGGTCAAGAGACCCAGTACTTC. This translates into CASSPRLAGGQETQYF.